The TCR beta chain described here comes from a study of regulatory T cells in long-lasting Graves disease. Germline V gives CDR1 DFQATT, CDR2 SNEGSKA (reference sequence). V lost 7 bases, J lost 2 bases, and 13 bases lay in between. The CDR3 has 13 residues. Findings of the study overall: Favored usage of TRBV28, TRBJ1-2 and TRBJ2-5 was recorded in persistent disease.

Time point reported: newly diagnosed GD, antithyroid drugs for less than 3 months. The TCR library used RNA extracted from PBMCs. This clonotype was counted ten times or more. Its specificity is not known. In building TCR beta libraries, iRepertoire HTBI primers were used together with Arm-PCR of CDR3 regions. TCRdb used MiXCR to reprocess the multiplex PCR reads, holding one entry per CDR3 protein. The data show about 500,000 distinct CDR3 sequences, under 20% seen once. The data also belong to a second study, concerning T cells in Graves' hyperthyroidism and ophthalmopathy. Per that study: It was considered stable Graves' hyperthyroidism when ophthalmopathy did not progress within 18 months. Clinicians diagnosed patients from clinical symptoms, serum thyroxine and TRAb, thyroid ultrasound and orbital computed tomography.

The sample was peripheral blood mononuclear cells (PBMCs), taken at new diagnosis, from a patient treated with antithyroid drugs. The receptor was isolated from a man aged 35-49 years with Graves disease. J is TRBJ2-3 and V is TRBV20-1; D is perhaps TRBD1 (5 bases). Here the CDR3 reads CSVRRGITDTQYF. In nucleotides, the CDR3 is TGCAGTGTCCGTAGGGGAATCACAGATACGCAGTATTTT.